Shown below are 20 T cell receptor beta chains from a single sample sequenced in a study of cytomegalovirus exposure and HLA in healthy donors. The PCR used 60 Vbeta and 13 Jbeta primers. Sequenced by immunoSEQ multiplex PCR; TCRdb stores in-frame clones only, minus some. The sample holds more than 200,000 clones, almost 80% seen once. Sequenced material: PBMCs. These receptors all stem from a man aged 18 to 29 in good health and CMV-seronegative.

CDR3 residues: CASSQRTRGQETQYF. The CDR3 nucleotides read TGTGCCAGCAGCCAAAGGACAAGGGGGCAAGAGACCCAGTACTTC. The rearrangement uses TRBV7-6 and TRBJ2-5, with D maybe TRBD1 (6 bases). This CDR3 spans 15 amino acids. Deletions cut 5 bases from V and 2 bases from J, with 15 bases between. Germline values: CDR1 SGHVS, CDR2 FNYEAQ.

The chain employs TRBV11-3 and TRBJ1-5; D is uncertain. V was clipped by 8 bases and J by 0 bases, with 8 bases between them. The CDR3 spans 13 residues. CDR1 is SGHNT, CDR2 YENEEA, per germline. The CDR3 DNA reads TGTGCCAGCGACGGGAATAGCAATCAGCCCCAGCATTTT. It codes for CASDGNSNQPQHF.

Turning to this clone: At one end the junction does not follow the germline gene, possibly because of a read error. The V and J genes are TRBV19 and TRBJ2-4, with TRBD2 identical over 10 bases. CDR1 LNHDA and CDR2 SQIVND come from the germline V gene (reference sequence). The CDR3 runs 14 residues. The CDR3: CASSTLAGVQAVHF. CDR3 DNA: TGTGCCAGTAGTACTCTAGCGGGAGTGCAGGCCGTCCACTTC.

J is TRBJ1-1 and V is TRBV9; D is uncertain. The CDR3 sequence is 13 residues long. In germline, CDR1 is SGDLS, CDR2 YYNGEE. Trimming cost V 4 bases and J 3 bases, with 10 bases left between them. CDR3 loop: CASSTARDTEAFF. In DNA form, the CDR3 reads TGTGCCAGCAGCACCGCACGGGACACTGAAGCTTTCTTT.

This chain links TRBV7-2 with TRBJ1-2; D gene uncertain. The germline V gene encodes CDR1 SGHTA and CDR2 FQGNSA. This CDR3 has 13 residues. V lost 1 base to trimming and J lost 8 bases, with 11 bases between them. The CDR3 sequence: CASSLGPLPGYTF. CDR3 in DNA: TGTGCCAGCAGCTTAGGTCCCCTCCCGGGCTACACCTTC.

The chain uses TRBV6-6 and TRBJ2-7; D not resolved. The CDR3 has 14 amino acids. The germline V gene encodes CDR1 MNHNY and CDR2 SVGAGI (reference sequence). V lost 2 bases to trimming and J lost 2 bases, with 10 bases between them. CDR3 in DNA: TGTGCCAGCAGTTACGGGCAAACAACCTACGAGCAGTACTTC. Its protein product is CASSYGQTTYEQYF.

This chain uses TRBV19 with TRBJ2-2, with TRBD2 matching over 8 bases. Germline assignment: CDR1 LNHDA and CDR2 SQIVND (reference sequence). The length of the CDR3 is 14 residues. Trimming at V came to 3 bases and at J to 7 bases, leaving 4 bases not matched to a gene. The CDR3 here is CASSMGTSIGELFF. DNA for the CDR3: TGTGCCAGTAGTATGGGGACTAGTATCGGGGAGCTGTTTTTT.

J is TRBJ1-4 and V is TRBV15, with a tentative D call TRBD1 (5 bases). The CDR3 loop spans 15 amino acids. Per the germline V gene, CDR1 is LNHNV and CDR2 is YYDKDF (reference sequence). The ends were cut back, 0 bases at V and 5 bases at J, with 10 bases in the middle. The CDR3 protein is CATSRDLQGNEKLFF. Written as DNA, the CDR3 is TGTGCCACCAGCAGAGATTTGCAGGGAAATGAAAAACTGTTTTTT. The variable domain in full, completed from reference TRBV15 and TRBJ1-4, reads DAMVIQNPRYQVTQFGKPVTLSCSQTLNHNVMYWYQQKSSQAPKLLFHYYDKDFNNEADTPDNFQSRRPNTSFCFLDIRSPGLGDTAMYLCATSRDLQGNEKLFFGSGTQLSVL.

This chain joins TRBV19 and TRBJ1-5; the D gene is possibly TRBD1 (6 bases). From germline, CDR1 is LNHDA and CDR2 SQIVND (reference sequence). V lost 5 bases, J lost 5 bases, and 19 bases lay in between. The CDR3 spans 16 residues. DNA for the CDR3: TGTGCCAGTAGTCCCTCGGGGGGGGGCTTCGATCAGCCCCAGCATTTT. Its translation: CASSPSGGGFDQPQHF.

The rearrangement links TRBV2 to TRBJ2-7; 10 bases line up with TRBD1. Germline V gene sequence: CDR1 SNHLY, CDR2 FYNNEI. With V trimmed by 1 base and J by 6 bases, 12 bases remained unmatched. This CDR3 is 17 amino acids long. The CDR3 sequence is CASSEETGTGELAEQYF. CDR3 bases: TGTGCCAGCAGTGAAGAGACCGGGACAGGGGAATTAGCCGAGCAGTACTTC.

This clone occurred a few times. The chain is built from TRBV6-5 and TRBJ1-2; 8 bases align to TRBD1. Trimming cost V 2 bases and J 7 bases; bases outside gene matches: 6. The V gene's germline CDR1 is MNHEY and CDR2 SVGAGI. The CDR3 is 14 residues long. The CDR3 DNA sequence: TGTGCCAGCAGTTACGGGCAGGGGGCTGCTGGCTACACCTTC. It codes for CASSYGQGAAGYTF.

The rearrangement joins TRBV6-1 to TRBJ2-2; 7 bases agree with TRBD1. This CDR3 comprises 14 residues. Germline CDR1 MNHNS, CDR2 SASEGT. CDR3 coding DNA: TGTGCTCTGCCGACAGGGCCGAACACCGGGGAGCTGTTTTTT. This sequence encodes CALPTGPNTGELFF.

CDR3 protein: CASSPPNELETQYF. CDR3 nucleotide sequence: TGTGCCAGCTCACCACCGAATGAGTTAGAGACCCAGTACTTC. V gene TRBV18 combines with J gene TRBJ2-5; D not certain. This CDR3 has 14 residues. CDR1 is KGHSH, CDR2 LQKENI, per germline. With 0 bases removed from V and 4 bases from J, the gap between germline ends came to 9 bases.

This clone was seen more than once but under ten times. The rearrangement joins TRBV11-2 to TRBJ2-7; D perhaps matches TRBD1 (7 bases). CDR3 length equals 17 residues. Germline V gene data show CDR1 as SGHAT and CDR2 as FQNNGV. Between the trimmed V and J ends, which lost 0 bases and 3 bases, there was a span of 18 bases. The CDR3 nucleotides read TGTGCCAGCAGCTTAGATCGCGGGGTGAGACAGGGCTACGAGCAGTACTTC. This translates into CASSLDRGVRQGYEQYF.

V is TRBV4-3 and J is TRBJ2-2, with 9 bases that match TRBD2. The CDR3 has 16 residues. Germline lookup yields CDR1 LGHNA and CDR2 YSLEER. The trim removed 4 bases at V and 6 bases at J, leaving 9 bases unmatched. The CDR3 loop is CASSPGTSLAPGELFF. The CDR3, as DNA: TGCGCCAGCAGCCCTGGGACTAGCCTCGCTCCCGGGGAGCTGTTTTTT.

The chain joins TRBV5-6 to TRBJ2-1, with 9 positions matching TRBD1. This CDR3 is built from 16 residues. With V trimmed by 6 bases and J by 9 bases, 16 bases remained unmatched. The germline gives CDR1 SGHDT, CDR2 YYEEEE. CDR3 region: CASTLAITGGLSEQFF. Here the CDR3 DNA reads TGTGCCAGCACCCTTGCTATTACAGGGGGCTTGAGTGAGCAGTTCTTC.

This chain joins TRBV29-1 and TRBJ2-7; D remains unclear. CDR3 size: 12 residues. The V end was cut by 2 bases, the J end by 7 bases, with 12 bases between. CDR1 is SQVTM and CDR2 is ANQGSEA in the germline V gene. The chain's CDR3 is CSVEINTEEQYF. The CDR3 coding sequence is TGCAGCGTTGAAATAAACACGGAGGAGCAGTACTTC.

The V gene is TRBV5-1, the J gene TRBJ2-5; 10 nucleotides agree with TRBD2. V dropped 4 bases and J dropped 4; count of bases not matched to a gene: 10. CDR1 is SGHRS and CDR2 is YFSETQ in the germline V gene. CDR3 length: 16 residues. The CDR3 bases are TGCGCCAGCAGCCCAGCCGAGCGGGGGGGCGGAGAGACCCAGTACTTC. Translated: CASSPAERGGGETQYF.

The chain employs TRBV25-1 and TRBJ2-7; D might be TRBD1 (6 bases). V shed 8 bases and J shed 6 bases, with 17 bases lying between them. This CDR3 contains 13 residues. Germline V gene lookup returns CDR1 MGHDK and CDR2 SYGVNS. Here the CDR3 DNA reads TGTGCCAGCCGTGGGGGCGCTCTTGGCGAGCAGTACTTC. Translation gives CASRGGALGEQYF.

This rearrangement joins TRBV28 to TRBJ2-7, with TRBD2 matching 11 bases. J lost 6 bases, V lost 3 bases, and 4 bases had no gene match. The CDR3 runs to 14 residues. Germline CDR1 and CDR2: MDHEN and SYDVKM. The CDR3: CASSLIAGGPEQYF. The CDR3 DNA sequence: TGTGCCAGCAGTTTGATAGCGGGAGGGCCCGAGCAGTACTTC.